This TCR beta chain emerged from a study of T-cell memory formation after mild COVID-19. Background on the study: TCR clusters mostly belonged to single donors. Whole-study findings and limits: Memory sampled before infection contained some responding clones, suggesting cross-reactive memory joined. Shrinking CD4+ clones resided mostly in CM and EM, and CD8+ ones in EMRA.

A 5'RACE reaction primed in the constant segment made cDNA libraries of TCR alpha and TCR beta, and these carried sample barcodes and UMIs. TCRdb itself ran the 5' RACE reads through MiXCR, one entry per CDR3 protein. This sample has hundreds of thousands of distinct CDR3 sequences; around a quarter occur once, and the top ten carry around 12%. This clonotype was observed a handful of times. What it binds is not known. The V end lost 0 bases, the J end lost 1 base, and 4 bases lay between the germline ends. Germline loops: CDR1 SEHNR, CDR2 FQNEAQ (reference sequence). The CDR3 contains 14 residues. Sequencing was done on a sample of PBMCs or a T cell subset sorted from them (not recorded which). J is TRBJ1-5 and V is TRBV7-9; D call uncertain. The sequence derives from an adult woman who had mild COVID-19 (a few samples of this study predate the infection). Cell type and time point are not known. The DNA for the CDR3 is TGTGCCAGCAGCTTAGCACAGAGCAATCAGCCCCAGCATTTT. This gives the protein CASSLAQSNQPQHF.